One sample yielded the 6 T cell receptor beta chains listed below, sequenced in a study of control samples from healthy donors and cancer patients. Produced via immunoSEQ multiplex PCR; TCRdb's table is partial and in-frame only. This table has approximately 100,000 clones, just under 95% appearing once. The sample taken for sequencing was blood. These receptors originate from a human donor in good health. The donor label of this sample is uncertain.

This clone was observed once. One junction end disagrees with the germline gene, perhaps due to a read error. The J gene is TRBJ2-3, the V gene TRBV30; TRBD2 matches 11 bases. Looked up from germline, CDR1 is GTSNPN and CDR2 is SVGIG (reference sequence). This CDR3 is 19 amino acids long. The CDR3 spells CTWSLLASGGPVVTDTQYF. The CDR3 coding sequence is TGTACCTGGAGTCTTCTGGCTAGCGGGGGGCCTGTGGTCACAGATACGCAGTATTTT.

The count of this clone is one. This chain joins TRBV5-5 and TRBJ2-5; D gene unclear. The CDR3 is 17 amino acids. V was clipped by 1 base and J by 0 bases, with 16 bases between them. Per the germline V gene, CDR1 is SGHKS and CDR2 is YYEKEE (reference sequence). In nucleotides, the CDR3 is TGTGCCAGCAGCTTGACCCCAGAGGCTAGGGACCAAGAGACCCAGTACTTC. It translates to CASSLTPEARDQETQYF.

This clone occurred once. The chain uses TRBV6-1 and TRBJ1-3; the D is unclear. Germline V gene sequence: CDR1 MNHNS, CDR2 SASEGT. The CDR3 covers 14 residues. V dropped 0 bases and J dropped 8 bases, with 11 bases sitting between them. The CDR3 region has the DNA TGTGCCAGCAGTGAAGCGGGAAGGAGGGACACCATATATTTT. It yields the protein CASSEAGRRDTIYF.

This clone showed up just once. This sequence joins TRBV24-1 and TRBJ2-3, with 7 bases aligning to TRBD2. The CDR3 has 15 amino acids. CDR1 is KGHDR, CDR2 SFDVKD, per germline. Trimming at V came to 4 bases and at J to 2 bases, leaving 5 bases not matched to a gene. This CDR3 is CATSEAGRPTDTQYF. In DNA form, the CDR3 reads TGTGCCACCAGTGAAGCGGGGCGCCCCACAGATACGCAGTATTTT.

V is TRBV2 and J is TRBJ1-5, with D perhaps matching TRBD1 (5 bases). The CDR3 length is 13 residues. Looked up from germline, CDR1 is SNHLY and CDR2 is FYNNEI. V lost 4 bases and J 7 bases, leaving 11 bases between the germline ends. CDR3 in amino acids: CASSVSREQPQHF. The CDR3 nucleotides read TGTGCCAGCAGTGTGTCCAGGGAACAGCCCCAGCATTTT.

The chain joins TRBV5-1 to TRBJ2-3, with 11 bases identical to TRBD2. The trim removed 4 bases at V and 0 bases at J, leaving 4 bases unmatched. CDR3 length equals 16 residues. Germline CDR1 is SGHRS and CDR2 is YFSETQ. For the CDR3, the DNA is TGCGCCAGCAGCCCGGGACTAGCGGAGAGCACAGATACGCAGTATTTT. Translating it yields CASSPGLAESTDTQYF.